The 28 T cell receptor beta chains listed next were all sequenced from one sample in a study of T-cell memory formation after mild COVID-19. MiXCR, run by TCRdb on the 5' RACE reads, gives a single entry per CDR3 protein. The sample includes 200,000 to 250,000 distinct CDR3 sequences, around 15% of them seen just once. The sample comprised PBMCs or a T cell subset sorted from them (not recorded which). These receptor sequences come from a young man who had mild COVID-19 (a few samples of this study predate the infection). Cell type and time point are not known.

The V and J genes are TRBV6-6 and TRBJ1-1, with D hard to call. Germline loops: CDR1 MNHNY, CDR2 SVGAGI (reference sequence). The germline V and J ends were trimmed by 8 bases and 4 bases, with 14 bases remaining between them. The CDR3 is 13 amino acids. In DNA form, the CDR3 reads TGTGCCAGCGGAGACAAAGATATCACTGAAGCTTTCTTT. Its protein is CASGDKDITEAFF.

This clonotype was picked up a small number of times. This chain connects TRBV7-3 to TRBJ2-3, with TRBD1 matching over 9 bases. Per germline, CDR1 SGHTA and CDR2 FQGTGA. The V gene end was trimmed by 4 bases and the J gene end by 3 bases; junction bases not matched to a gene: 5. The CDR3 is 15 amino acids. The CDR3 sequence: CASSSQGARTDTQYF. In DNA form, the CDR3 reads TGTGCCAGCAGCTCACAGGGGGCTCGGACAGATACGCAGTATTTT.

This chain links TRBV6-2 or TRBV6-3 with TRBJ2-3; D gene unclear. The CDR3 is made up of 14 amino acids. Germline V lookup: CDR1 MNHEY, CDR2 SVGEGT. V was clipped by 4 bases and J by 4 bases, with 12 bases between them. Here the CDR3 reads CASSFFYHPDTQYF. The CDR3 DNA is TGTGCCAGCAGTTTCTTCTATCACCCAGATACGCAGTATTTT.

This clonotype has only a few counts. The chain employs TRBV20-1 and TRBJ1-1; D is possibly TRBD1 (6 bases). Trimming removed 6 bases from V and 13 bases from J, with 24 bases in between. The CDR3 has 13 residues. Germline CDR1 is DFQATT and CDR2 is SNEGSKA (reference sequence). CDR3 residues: CSADNRDTEIVFF. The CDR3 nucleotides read TGCAGTGCCGACAACCGGGACACGGAGATCGTTTTCTTT.

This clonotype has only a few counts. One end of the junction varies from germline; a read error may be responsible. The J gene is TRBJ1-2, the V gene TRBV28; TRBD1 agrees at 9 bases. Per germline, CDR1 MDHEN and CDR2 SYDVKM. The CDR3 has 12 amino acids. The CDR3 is CASHEPGQGPFF. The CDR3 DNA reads TGTGCCAGCCACGAGCCGGGACAGGGCCCTTTCTTC.

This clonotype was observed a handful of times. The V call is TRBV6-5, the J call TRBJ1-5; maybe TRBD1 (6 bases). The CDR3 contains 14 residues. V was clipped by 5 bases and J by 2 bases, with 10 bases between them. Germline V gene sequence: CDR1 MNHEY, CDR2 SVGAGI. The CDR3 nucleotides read TGTGCCAGCAGTAAACAGGGAGGCAATCAGCCCCAGCATTTT. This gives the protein CASSKQGGNQPQHF.

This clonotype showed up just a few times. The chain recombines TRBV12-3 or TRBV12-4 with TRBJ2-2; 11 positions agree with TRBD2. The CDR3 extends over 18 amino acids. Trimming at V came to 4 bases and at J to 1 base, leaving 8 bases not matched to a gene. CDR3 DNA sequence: TGTGCCAGCAGTTCATTAATAGGACTAGCGGGGAACACCGGGGAGCTGTTTTTT. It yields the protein CASSSLIGLAGNTGELFF.

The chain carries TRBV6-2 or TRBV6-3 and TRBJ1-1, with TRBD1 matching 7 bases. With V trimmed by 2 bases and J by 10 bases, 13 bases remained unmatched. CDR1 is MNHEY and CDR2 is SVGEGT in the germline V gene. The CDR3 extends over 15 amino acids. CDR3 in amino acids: CASSYPWYRGKGAFF. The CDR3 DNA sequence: TGTGCCAGCAGTTACCCTTGGTACAGGGGCAAGGGAGCTTTCTTT.

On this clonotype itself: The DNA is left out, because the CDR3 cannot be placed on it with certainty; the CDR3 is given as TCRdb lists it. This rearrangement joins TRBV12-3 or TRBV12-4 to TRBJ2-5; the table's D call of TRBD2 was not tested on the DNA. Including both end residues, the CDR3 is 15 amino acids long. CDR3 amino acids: CASSTSGGSRETQYF.

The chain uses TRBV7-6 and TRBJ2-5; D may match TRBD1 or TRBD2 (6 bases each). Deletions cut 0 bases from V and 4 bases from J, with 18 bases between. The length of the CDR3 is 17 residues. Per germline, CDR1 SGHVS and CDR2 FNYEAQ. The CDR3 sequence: CASSLAPGGGIGETQYF. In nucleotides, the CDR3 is TGTGCCAGCAGCTTAGCGCCCGGGGGCGGGATCGGAGAGACCCAGTACTTC.

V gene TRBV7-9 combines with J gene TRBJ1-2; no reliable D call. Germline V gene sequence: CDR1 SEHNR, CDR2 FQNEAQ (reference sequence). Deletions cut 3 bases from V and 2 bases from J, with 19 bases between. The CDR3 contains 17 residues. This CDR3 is CASSLGSSRDLNYGYTF. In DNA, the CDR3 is TGTGCCAGCAGCTTGGGAAGCAGCCGCGACTTGAACTATGGCTACACCTTC. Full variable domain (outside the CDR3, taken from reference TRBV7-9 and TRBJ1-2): DTGVSQNPRHKITKRGQNVTFRCDPISEHNRLYWYRQTLGQGPEFLTYFQNEAQLEKSRLLSDRFSAERPKGSFSTLEIQRTEQGDSAMYLCASSLGSSRDLNYGYTFGSGTRLTVV.

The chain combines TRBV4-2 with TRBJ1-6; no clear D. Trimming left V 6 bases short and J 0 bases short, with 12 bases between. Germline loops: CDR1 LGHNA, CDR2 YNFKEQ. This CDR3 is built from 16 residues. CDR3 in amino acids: CASSERGGSYNSPLHF. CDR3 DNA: TGTGCCAGCAGTGAGCGGGGTGGCTCCTATAATTCACCCCTCCACTTT.

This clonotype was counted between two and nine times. The CDR3 nucleotides read TGCGCCAGCAGCCCCCGCTCGGGGGGTCAAGAGACCCAGTACTTC. It is translated as CASSPRSGGQETQYF. The chain joins TRBV5-1 to TRBJ2-5; 7 nucleotides match TRBD2. Germline loops: CDR1 SGHRS, CDR2 YFSETQ. The CDR3 is 15 residues long. Unmatched junction bases numbered 8, after V lost 4 bases and J lost 2 bases.

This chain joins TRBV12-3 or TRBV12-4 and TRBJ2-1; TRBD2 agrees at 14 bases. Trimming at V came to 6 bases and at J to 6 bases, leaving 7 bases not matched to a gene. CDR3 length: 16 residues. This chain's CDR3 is CASRGAGTSGSNEQFF. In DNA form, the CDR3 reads TGTGCCAGCAGAGGGGCCGGGACTAGCGGGAGCAATGAGCAGTTCTTC.

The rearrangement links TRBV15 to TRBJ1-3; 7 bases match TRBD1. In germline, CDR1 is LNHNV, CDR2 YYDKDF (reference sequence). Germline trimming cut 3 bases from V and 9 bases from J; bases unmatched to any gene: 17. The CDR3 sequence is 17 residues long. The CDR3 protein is CATSRYRDSSEGGTIYF. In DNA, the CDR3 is TGTGCCACCAGCAGGTACCGGGACAGTAGCGAAGGTGGCACCATATATTTT.

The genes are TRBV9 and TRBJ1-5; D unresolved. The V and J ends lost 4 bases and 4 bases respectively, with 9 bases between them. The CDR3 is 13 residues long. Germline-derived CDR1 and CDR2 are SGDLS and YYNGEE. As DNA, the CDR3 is TGTGCCAGCAGCCCCCACCAAAATCAGCCCCAGCATTTT. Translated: CASSPHQNQPQHF. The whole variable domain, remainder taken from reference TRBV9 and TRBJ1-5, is DSGVTQTPKHLITATGQRVTLRCSPRSGDLSVYWYQQSLDQGLQFLIQYYNGEERAKGNILERFSAQQFPDLHSELNLSSLELGDSALYFCASSPHQNQPQHFGDGTRLSIL.

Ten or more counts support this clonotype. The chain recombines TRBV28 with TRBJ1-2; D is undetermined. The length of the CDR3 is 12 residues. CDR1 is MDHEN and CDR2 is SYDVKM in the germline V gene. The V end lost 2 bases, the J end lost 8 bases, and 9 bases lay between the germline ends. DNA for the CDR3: TGTGCCAGCAGTTTACCGTCTGGAGGCTACACCTTC. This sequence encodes CASSLPSGGYTF.

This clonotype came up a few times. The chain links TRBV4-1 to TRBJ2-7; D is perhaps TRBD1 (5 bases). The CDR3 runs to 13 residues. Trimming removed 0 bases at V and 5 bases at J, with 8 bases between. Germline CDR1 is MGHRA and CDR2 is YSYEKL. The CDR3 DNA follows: TGCGCCAGCAGCCAAGATCCCAGGGACGAGCAGTACTTC. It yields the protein CASSQDPRDEQYF.

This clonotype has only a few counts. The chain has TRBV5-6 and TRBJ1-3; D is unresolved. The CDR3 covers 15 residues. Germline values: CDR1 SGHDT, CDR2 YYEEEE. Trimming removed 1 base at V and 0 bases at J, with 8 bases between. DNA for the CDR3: TGTGCCAGCAGCTTGATGCCCGGCTCTGGAAACACCATATATTTT. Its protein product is CASSLMPGSGNTIYF.

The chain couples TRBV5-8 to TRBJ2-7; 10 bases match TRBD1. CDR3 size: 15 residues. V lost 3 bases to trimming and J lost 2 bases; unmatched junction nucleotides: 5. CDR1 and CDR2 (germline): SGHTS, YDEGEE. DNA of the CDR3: TGTGCCAGCAGCTCGGGACAGGGGATTGCCTACGAGCAGTACGTC. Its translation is CASSSGQGIAYEQYV.

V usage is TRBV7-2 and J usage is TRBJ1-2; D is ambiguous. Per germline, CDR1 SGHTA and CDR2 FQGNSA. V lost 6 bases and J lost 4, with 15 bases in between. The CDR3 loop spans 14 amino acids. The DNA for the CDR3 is TGTGCCAGCAGTAGTGGAGTACCCTTCTATGGCTACACCTTC. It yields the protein CASSSGVPFYGYTF.

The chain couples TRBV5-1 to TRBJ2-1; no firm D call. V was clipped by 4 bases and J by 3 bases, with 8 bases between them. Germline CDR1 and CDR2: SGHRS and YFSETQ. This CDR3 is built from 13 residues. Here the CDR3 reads CASSPLYYNEQFF. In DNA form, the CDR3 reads TGCGCCAGCAGCCCCCTGTACTACAATGAGCAGTTCTTC.

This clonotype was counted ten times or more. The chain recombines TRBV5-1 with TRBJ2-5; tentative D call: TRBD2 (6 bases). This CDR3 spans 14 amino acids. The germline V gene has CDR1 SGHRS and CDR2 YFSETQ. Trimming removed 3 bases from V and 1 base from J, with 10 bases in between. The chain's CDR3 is CASSSGGVQETQYF. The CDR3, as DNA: TGCGCCAGCAGCTCGGGCGGGGTCCAAGAGACCCAGTACTTC.

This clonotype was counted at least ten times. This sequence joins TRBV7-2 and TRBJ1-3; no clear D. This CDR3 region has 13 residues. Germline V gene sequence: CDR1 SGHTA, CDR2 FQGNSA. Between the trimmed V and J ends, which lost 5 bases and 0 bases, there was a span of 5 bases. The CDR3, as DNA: TGTGCCAGCAGCCTGTACTCTGGAAACACCATATATTTT. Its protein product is CASSLYSGNTIYF.

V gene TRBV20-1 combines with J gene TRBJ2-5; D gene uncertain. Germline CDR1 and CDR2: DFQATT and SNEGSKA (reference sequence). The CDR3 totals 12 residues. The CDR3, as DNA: TGCAGCGTCGGACCTCCACGAGAGACCCAGTACTTC. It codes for CSVGPPRETQYF.

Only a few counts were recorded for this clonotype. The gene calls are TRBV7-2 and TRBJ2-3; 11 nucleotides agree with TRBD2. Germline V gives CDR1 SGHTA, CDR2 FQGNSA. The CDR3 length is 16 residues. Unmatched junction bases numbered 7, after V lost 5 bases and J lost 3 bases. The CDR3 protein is CASSGRLAGPTDTQYF. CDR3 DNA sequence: TGTGCCAGCAGCGGAAGACTAGCGGGGCCAACAGATACGCAGTATTTT.

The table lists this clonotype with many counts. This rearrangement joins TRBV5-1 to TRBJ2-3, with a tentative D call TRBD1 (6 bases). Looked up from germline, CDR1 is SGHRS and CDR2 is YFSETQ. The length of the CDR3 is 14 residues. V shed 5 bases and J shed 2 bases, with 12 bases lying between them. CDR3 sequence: CASSPDRTTDTQYF. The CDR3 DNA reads TGCGCCAGCAGTCCTGACAGGACCACAGATACGCAGTATTTT. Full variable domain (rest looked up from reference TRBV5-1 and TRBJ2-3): KAGVTQTPRYLIKTRGQQVTLSCSPISGHRSVSWYQQTPGQGLQFLFEYFSETQRNKGNFPGRFSGRQFSNSRSEMNVSTLELGDSALYLCASSPDRTTDTQYFGPGTRLTVL.

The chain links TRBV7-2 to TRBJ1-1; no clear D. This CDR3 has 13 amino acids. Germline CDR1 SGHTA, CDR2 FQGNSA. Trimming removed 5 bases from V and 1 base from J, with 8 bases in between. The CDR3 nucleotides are TGTGCCAGCAGCCAAACAGCGAACACTGAAGCTTTCTTT. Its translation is CASSQTANTEAFF.